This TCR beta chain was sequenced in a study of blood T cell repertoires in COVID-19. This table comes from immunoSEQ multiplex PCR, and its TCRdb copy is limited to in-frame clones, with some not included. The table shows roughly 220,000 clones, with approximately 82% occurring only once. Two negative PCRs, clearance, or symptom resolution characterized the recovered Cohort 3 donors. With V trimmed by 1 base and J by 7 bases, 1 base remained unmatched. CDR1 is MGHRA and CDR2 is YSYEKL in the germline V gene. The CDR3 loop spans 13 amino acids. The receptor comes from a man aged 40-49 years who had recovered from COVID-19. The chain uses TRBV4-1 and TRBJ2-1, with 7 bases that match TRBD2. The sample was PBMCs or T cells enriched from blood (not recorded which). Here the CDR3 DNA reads TGCGCCAGCAGCCAAGTGGGGGGGAATGAGCAGTTCTTC. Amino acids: CASSQVGGNEQFF.